This T cell receptor (beta chain) was identified during a study of cytomegalovirus exposure and HLA in healthy donors. Germline V gene sequence: CDR1 MNHNS, CDR2 SASEGT. The CDR3 is 13 residues long. The ends were cut back, 8 bases at V and 4 bases at J, with 9 bases in the middle. A note on this clone: Its specificity is not known.

The study, taken as a whole, reports: 87-base-pair reads could not separate some V segments, including TRBV6-2 and TRBV6-3. One cluster of highly shared sequence variants probably arose as a sequencing artifact.

In the PCR, 60 Vbeta and 13 Jbeta primers were used. Assay: immunoSEQ multiplex PCR; the TCRdb copy retains only in-frame clones and omits some. The table has about 130,000 clones, 80% to 90% seen once; the top ten hold about 1.1%. This clonotype was sampled from a woman aged 25 to 39 in good health and CMV-seronegative. The rearrangement links TRBV6-1 to TRBJ1-6; no firm D call. Sequences were obtained from PBMCs. Here the CDR3 reads CASARLYNSPLHF. CDR3 nucleotide sequence: TGTGCCAGCGCTAGACTGTATAATTCACCCCTCCACTTT.